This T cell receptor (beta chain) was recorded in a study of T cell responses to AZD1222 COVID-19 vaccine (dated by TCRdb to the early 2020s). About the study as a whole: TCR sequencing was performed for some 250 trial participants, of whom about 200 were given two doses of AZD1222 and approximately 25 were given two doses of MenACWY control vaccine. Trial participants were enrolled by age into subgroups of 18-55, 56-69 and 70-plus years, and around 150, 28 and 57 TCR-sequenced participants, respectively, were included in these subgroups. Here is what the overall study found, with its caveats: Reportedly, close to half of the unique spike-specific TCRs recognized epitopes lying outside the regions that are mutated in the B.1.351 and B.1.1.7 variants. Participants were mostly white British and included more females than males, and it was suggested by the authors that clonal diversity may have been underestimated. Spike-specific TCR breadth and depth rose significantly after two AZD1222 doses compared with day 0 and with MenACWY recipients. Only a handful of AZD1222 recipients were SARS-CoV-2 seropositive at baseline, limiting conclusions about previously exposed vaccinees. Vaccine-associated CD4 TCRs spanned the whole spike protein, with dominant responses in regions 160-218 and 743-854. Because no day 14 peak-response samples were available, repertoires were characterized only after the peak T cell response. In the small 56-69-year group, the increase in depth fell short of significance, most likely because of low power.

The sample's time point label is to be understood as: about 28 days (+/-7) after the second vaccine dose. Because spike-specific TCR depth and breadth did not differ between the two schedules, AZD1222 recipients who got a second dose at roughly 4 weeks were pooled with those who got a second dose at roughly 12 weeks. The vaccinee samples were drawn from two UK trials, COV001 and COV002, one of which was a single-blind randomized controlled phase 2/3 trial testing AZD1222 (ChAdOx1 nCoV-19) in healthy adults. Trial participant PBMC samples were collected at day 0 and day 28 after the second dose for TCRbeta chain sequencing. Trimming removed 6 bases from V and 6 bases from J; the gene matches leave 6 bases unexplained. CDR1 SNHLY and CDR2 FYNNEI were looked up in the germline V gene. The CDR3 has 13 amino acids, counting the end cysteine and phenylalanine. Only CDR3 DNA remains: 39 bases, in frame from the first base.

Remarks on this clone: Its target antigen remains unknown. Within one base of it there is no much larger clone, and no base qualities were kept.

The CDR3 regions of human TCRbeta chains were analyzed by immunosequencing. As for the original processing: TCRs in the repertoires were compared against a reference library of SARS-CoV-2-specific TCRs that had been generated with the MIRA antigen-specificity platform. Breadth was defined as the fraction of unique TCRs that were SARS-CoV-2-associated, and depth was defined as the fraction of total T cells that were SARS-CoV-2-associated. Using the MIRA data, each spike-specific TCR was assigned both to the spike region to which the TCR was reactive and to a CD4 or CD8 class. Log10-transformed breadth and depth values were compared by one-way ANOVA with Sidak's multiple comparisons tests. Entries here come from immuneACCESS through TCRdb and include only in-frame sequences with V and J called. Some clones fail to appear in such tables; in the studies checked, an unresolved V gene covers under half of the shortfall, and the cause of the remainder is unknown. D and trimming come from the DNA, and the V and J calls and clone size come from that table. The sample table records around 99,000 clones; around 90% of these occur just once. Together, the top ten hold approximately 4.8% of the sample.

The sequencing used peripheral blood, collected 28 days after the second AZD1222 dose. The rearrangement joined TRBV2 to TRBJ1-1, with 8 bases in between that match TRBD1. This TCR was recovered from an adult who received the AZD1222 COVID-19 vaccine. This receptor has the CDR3 CASSQQGVSEAFF. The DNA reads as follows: TGTGCCAGCAGCCAACAGGGGGTGTCTGAAGCTTTCTTT.